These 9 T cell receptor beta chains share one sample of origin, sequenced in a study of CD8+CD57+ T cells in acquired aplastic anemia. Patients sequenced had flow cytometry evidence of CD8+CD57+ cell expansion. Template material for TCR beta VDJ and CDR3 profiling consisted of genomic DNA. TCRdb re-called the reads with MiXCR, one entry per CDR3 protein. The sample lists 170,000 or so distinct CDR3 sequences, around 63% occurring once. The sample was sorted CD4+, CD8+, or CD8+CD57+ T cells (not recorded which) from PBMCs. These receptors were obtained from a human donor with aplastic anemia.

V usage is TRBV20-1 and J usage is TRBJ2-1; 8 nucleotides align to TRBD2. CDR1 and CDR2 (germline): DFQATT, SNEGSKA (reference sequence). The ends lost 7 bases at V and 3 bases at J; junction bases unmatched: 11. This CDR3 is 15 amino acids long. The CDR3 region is CSVRGLASIYNEQFF. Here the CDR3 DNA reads TGCAGTGTTCGCGGACTAGCCTCTATCTACAATGAGCAGTTCTTC.

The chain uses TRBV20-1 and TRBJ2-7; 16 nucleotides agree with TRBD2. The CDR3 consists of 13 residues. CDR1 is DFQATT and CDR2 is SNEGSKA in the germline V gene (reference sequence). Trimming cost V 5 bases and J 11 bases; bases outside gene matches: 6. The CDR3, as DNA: TGCAGTGCTTCCGGGACTAGCGGGAGGGCTGAGTACTTC. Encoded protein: CSASGTSGRAEYF.

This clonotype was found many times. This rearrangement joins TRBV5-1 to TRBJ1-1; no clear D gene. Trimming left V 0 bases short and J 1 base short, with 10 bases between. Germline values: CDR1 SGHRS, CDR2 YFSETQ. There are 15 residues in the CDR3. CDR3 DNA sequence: TGCGCCAGCAGCTTGGAGGGAGGAGGGAACACTGAAGCTTTCTTT. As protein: CASSLEGGGNTEAFF. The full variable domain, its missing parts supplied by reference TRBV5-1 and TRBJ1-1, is KAGVTQTPRYLIKTRGQQVTLSCSPISGHRSVSWYQQTPGQGLQFLFEYFSETQRNKGNFPGRFSGRQFSNSRSEMNVSTLELGDSALYLCASSLEGGGNTEAFFGQGTRLTVV.

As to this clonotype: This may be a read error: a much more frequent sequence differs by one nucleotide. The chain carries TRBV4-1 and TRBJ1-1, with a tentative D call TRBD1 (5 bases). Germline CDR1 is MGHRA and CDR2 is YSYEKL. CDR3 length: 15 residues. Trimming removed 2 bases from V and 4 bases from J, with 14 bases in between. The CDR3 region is CASSQSTGGGTEAFF. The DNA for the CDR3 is TGCGCCAGCAGCCAATCCACGGGGGGTGGCACTGAAGCTTTCTTT.

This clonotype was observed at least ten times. CDR3 residues: CASSFGRNYGYTF. CDR3 nucleotides: TGTGCCAGCAGTTTTGGGCGGAACTATGGCTACACCTTC. The chain combines TRBV27 with TRBJ1-2; D is unresolved. There are 13 residues in the CDR3. Germline lookup yields CDR1 MNHEY and CDR2 SMNVEV (reference sequence). Trimming left V 3 bases short and J 2 bases short, with 7 bases between.

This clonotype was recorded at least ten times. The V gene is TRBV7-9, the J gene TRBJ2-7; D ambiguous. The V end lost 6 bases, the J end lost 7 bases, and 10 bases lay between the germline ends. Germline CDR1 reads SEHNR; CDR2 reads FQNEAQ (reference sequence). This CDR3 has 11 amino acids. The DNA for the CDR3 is TGTGCCAGCAGTCAGTTAAGGGAGCAGTACTTC. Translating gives CASSQLREQYF.

CDR3 bases: TGTGCCAGTAGGGGAGTGAACAATCAGCCCCAGCATTTT. Its protein product is CASRGVNNQPQHF. The chain recombines TRBV19 with TRBJ1-5; no definite D call. Germline-derived CDR1 and CDR2 are LNHDA and SQIVND (reference sequence). The CDR3 spans 13 residues. The V gene lost 6 bases and the J gene lost 3 bases, with 9 bases spanning the gap. Together with reference TRBV19 and TRBJ1-5, the CDR3 gives the full variable domain: DGGITQSPKYLFRKEGQNVTLSCEQNLNHDAMYWYRQDPGQGLRLIYYSQIVNDFQKGDIAEGYSVSREKKESFPLTVTSAQKNPTAFYLCASRGVNNQPQHFGDGTRLSIL.

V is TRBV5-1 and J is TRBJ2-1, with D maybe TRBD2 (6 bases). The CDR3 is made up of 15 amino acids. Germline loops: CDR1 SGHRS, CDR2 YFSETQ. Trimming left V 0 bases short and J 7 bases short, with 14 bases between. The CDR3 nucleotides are TGCGCCAGCAGCTTGGATGTGGTTGGGGGGAATGAGCAGTTCTTC. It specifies CASSLDVVGGNEQFF.

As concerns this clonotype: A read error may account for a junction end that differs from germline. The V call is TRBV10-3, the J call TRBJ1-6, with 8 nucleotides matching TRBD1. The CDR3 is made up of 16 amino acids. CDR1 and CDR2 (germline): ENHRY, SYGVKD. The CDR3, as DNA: TGTGCCATCAGAGACGTCGGACAGGGCCGAAATTCACCCCCCCACTTT. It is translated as CAIRDVGQGRNSPPHF.